Below are 28 T cell receptor beta chains sequenced from a single sample in a study of blood T cell repertoires in COVID-19. Assay: immunoSEQ multiplex PCR; the TCRdb copy retains only in-frame clones and omits some. Among under 350,000 clones listed, around nine tenths were seen once. Material: peripheral blood. These receptors were obtained from a man in his forties with acute or convalescent COVID-19.

This clone was detected a few times. The rearrangement joins TRBV5-1 to TRBJ2-7; 9 bases align to TRBD2. The germline gives CDR1 SGHRS, CDR2 YFSETQ. CDR3 length equals 15 residues. V shed 2 bases, J shed 4 bases, and the junction held 7 bases outside the gene matches. The CDR3 bases are TGCGCCAGCAGCTTCCTGACTAGCGGAAGTTACGAGCAGTACTTC. The encoded protein is CASSFLTSGSYEQYF.

This clone has only one observation. The CDR3 spells CASSFARVAVGRPDRGGYTF. The CDR3 DNA reads TGTGCCAGCAGCTTCGCTCGGGTAGCGGTCGGACGGCCCGACCGGGGGGGCTACACCTTC. The chain has TRBV13 and TRBJ1-2; TRBD1 might be the D (5 bases). CDR1 and CDR2 from the germline V gene are PRHDT and FYEKMQ (reference sequence). CDR3 length: 20 residues. V lost 3 bases, J lost 8 bases, and 34 bases lay in between.

The chain combines TRBV3-1 (or the pseudogene TRBV3-2) with TRBJ2-4; D is perhaps TRBD2 (5 bases). The CDR3 contains 14 residues. CDR1 LGHDT and CDR2 YNNKEL come from the germline V gene (reference sequence). V lost 3 bases and J 8 bases, leaving 14 bases between the germline ends. Written as DNA, the CDR3 is TGTGCCAGCAGCCACGGCGGGCGGCGGGACATTCAGTACTTC. Translated: CASSHGGRRDIQYF.

The rearrangement uses TRBV15 and TRBJ1-2; D gene ambiguous. Per the germline V gene, CDR1 is LNHNV and CDR2 is YYDKDF (reference sequence). V dropped 4 bases and J dropped 4 bases, with 10 bases sitting between them. This CDR3 is 13 amino acids long. CDR3 nucleotide sequence: TGTGCCACCAGCAACTCTAGATCCTATGGCTACACCTTC. It yields the protein CATSNSRSYGYTF.

The chain carries TRBV18 and TRBJ1-2; TRBD1 aligns across 7 bases. V lost 5 bases to trimming and J lost 5 bases; unmatched junction nucleotides: 11. Per germline, CDR1 KGHSH and CDR2 LQKENI. The CDR3 consists of 15 residues. For the CDR3, the DNA is TGTGCCAGCTCATCATCCGGGACAGACCCTTATGGCTACACCTTC. Translating it yields CASSSSGTDPYGYTF.

The chain joins TRBV10-3 to TRBJ1-3, with D possibly matching TRBD1 (6 bases). Trimming took 10 bases from V and 0 from J, leaving 10 bases between them. The CDR3 runs 13 residues. Looked up from germline, CDR1 is ENHRY and CDR2 is SYGVKD. The CDR3 DNA reads as TGTGCCACCGGACAGTACTCTGGAAACACCATATATTTT. Protein: CATGQYSGNTIYF.

The CDR3 region is CASSLGQGKEQFF. The CDR3 DNA reads as TGTGCCAGCAGCTTGGGACAGGGGAAGGAGCAGTTCTTC. The chain couples TRBV5-4 to TRBJ2-1; TRBD1 matches 8 bases. V lost 0 bases, J lost 10 bases, and 3 bases stayed unmatched. Germline V gene sequence: CDR1 SGHNT, CDR2 YYREEE (reference sequence). The CDR3 sequence is 13 residues long.

Only one count was recorded for this clone. Other nucleotide sequences from this sample produce the same CDR3. V usage is TRBV10-3 and J usage is TRBJ2-7; 7 nucleotides align to TRBD1. The CDR3 totals 13 residues. Germline CDR1 reads ENHRY; CDR2 reads SYGVKD. The V and J ends lost 5 bases and 1 base, in that order; junction bases with no gene match: 2. This chain's CDR3 is CAISRDSSYEQYF. CDR3 DNA sequence: TGTGCCATCAGTAGGGACAGTTCCTACGAGCAGTACTTC.

This chain connects TRBV4-1 to TRBJ1-1; weak D call: TRBD1 (5 bases). Trimming shortened V by 0 bases and J by 8 bases, and 10 bases separated the two germline ends. This CDR3 is 13 amino acids long. The V gene's germline CDR1 is MGHRA and CDR2 YSYEKL. DNA for the CDR3: TGCGCCAGCAGCCAAGACACAGGCCTCGAAGCTTTCTTT. Translation: CASSQDTGLEAFF.

The rearrangement joins TRBV5-1 to TRBJ2-3; unclear D gene. CDR3 length: 13 residues. Germline assignment: CDR1 SGHRS and CDR2 YFSETQ. The V end lost 0 bases, the J end lost 6 bases, and 8 bases lay between the germline ends. In DNA, the CDR3 is TGCGCCAGCAGCTTGGACAGTCCTGATACGCAGTATTTT. Encoded protein: CASSLDSPDTQYF.

The chain employs TRBV5-6 and TRBJ2-7; 8 positions agree with TRBD1. V shed 5 bases, J shed 5 bases, and the junction held 15 bases outside the gene matches. This CDR3 has 16 residues. Germline assignment: CDR1 SGHDT and CDR2 YYEEEE. CDR3 DNA sequence: TGTGCCAGCAGTCCAGGCCGGGACAGGTATTTCGACGAGCAGTACTTC. Its translation is CASSPGRDRYFDEQYF.

The rearrangement links TRBV5-1 to TRBJ1-1; D is possibly TRBD1 (6 bases). Looked up from germline, CDR1 is SGHRS and CDR2 is YFSETQ. V lost 5 bases and J 2 bases, leaving 10 bases between the germline ends. This CDR3 is 13 amino acids long. The CDR3 spells CASSEGGNTEAFF. As DNA, the CDR3 is TGCGCCAGCAGTGAAGGGGGAAACACTGAAGCTTTCTTT.

The gene calls are TRBV7-8 and TRBJ2-1, with 8 bases matching TRBD1. Germline V gene sequence: CDR1 SGHVS, CDR2 FQNEAQ. J gave up 7 bases and V 5 bases, and 4 bases lay outside the gene matches. The CDR3 loop spans 13 amino acids. The CDR3 region has the DNA TGTGCCAGCAGCACTCGACAGGGGAATGAGCAGTTCTTC. Translating gives CASSTRQGNEQFF.

The gene calls are TRBV5-6 and TRBJ2-1; 14 nucleotides line up with TRBD2. The CDR3 consists of 17 residues. Germline CDR1 is SGHDT and CDR2 is YYEEEE. V was pared by 4 bases and J by 5 bases, with 8 bases of the junction left unmatched. The CDR3 DNA sequence: TGTGCCAGCAGCCAAGGACTAGCGGGGGGCAAAAACAATGAGCAGTTCTTC. Its translation: CASSQGLAGGKNNEQFF.

CDR3 region: CASSPPGAGGEQQYF. CDR3 nucleotides: TGTGCCAGCTCACCACCGGGAGCAGGGGGCGAGCAGCAGTACTTC. This chain connects TRBV18 to TRBJ2-7; 8 bases are a match to TRBD1. Germline V gene data show CDR1 as KGHSH and CDR2 as LQKENI. With V trimmed by 0 bases and J by 8 bases, 9 bases remained unmatched. This CDR3 is 15 amino acids long.

This sequence joins TRBV7-2 and TRBJ2-7; 7 bases line up with TRBD1. The V segment lost 5 bases and the J segment 4 bases; nucleotides outside the gene matches: 8. The CDR3 loop spans 14 amino acids. Germline CDR1 SGHTA, CDR2 FQGNSA. CDR3 sequence reads: CASSLRQGEYEQYF. The CDR3 bases are TGTGCCAGCAGCCTTCGACAGGGAGAATACGAGCAGTACTTC.

This clone has just a few counts. The chain joins TRBV30 to TRBJ1-1, with D possibly matching TRBD1 (5 bases). Germline CDR1 and CDR2: GTSNPN and SVGIG (reference sequence). Trimming shortened V by 7 bases and J by 5 bases, and 17 bases separated the two germline ends. The CDR3 length is 13 residues. The CDR3 here is CAFSGGRGTEAFF. DNA of the CDR3: TGTGCCTTCTCCGGGGGTAGGGGTACTGAAGCTTTCTTT.

This chain links TRBV20-1 with TRBJ2-2, with 12 bases that match TRBD1. Germline CDR1 reads DFQATT; CDR2 reads SNEGSKA (reference sequence). The junction had 13 bases not matched to a gene; V was cut back by 3 bases and J by 5 bases. CDR3 size: 18 residues. The CDR3 is CSASPSPGQGARTGELFF. As DNA, the CDR3 is TGCAGTGCTAGTCCATCCCCGGGACAGGGGGCGCGAACCGGGGAGCTGTTTTTT.

J is TRBJ2-7 and V is TRBV5-1; the D gene is possibly TRBD1 (6 bases). Trimming shortened V by 4 bases and J by 5 bases, and 16 bases separated the two germline ends. Germline values: CDR1 SGHRS, CDR2 YFSETQ. This CDR3 contains 14 residues. The CDR3 loop reads CASSLQGSRDEQYF. The DNA of the CDR3 is TGCGCCAGCAGCCTACAGGGAAGTCGCGACGAGCAGTACTTC.

This clone was counted a single time. This chain connects TRBV19 to TRBJ1-3, with 7 bases aligning to TRBD1. Germline V gene sequence: CDR1 LNHDA, CDR2 SQIVND (reference sequence). The CDR3 spans 14 residues. The V gene end was trimmed by 6 bases and the J gene end by 2 bases; junction bases not matched to a gene: 4. CDR3 coding DNA: TGTGCCAGTAGCTCACAGGGGACTGGAAACACCATATATTTT. Encoded protein: CASSSQGTGNTIYF.

The chain couples TRBV6-5 to TRBJ2-7; tentatively, D is TRBD1 (6 bases). The V gene's germline CDR1 is MNHEY and CDR2 SVGAGI. Trimming took off 2 bases at V and 3 bases at J, with 8 bases between the two ends. CDR3 length equals 13 residues. The CDR3 sequence: CASSYGGSYEQYF. For the CDR3, the DNA is TGTGCCAGCAGTTACGGGGGCAGCTACGAGCAGTACTTC.

In this sample, this clone turned up once. The V and J genes are TRBV7-6 and TRBJ2-1, with D possibly matching TRBD1 (5 bases). The V end lost 5 bases, the J end lost 5 bases, and 25 bases lay between the germline ends. Germline V lookup: CDR1 SGHVS, CDR2 FNYEAQ. CDR3 size: 18 residues. The CDR3 loop is CASSRFSGARFSDNEQFF. CDR3 coding DNA: TGTGCCAGCAGCCGCTTTTCTGGGGCCAGATTTTCGGACAATGAGCAGTTCTTC.

This clone has just a few counts. The chain combines TRBV27 with TRBJ1-2; D is ambiguous. V lost 10 bases to trimming and J lost 4 bases, with 10 bases between them. CDR3 length equals 11 residues. Germline V gene lookup returns CDR1 MNHEY and CDR2 SMNVEV (reference sequence). The CDR3: CATMHIYGYTF. In DNA, the CDR3 is TGTGCCACCATGCACATCTATGGCTACACCTTC.

This clone was detected only a few times. V is TRBV5-5 and J is TRBJ1-5; a possible D gene is TRBD1 (5 bases). The ends were cut back, 2 bases at V and 5 bases at J, with 8 bases in the middle. This CDR3 contains 13 residues. Germline V gene data show CDR1 as SGHKS and CDR2 as YYEKEE (reference sequence). The CDR3 sequence: CASSFGADQPQHF. The CDR3 region has the DNA TGTGCCAGCAGCTTTGGGGCGGATCAGCCCCAGCATTTT. Together with reference TRBV5-5 and TRBJ1-5, the CDR3 gives the full variable domain: DAGVTQSPTHLIKTRGQQVTLRCSPISGHKSVSWYQQVLGQGPQFIFQYYEKEERGRGNFPDRFSARQFPNYSSELNVNALLLGDSALYLCASSFGADQPQHFGDGTRLSIL.

The V and J genes are TRBV27 and TRBJ2-2; perhaps TRBD1 as D (6 bases). Trimming removed 6 bases from V and 4 bases from J, with 12 bases in between. The CDR3 sequence is 14 residues long. CDR1 MNHEY and CDR2 SMNVEV come from the germline V gene (reference sequence). The chain's CDR3 is CASRGGGSTGELFF. CDR3 DNA sequence: TGTGCCAGCAGAGGGGGTGGGAGCACCGGGGAGCTGTTTTTT.

This clone was seen a single time. The chain uses TRBV19 and TRBJ2-4; 10 bases match TRBD2. Unmatched junction bases numbered 4, after V lost 5 bases and J lost 0 bases. Germline CDR1 reads LNHDA; CDR2 reads SQIVND (reference sequence). The CDR3 is made up of 16 amino acids. The CDR3 bases are TGTGCCAGTAGTGAAATAGCGGGGGGAGCCAAAAACATTCAGTACTTC. Its translation: CASSEIAGGAKNIQYF.

The rearrangement uses TRBV15 and TRBJ1-4; perhaps TRBD1 as D (6 bases). The germline CDR1 and CDR2 sequences are LNHNV and YYDKDF (reference sequence). The CDR3 is 16 amino acids. V shed 4 bases and J shed 6 bases, with 18 bases lying between them. The CDR3 DNA reads TGTGCCACCAGCAAGGGCCAGACGGACAGCGATGAAAAACTGTTTTTT. It yields the protein CATSKGQTDSDEKLFF. Together with reference TRBV15 and TRBJ1-4, the CDR3 gives the full variable domain: DAMVIQNPRYQVTQFGKPVTLSCSQTLNHNVMYWYQQKSSQAPKLLFHYYDKDFNNEADTPDNFQSRRPNTSFCFLDIRSPGLGDTAMYLCATSKGQTDSDEKLFFGSGTQLSVL.

The chain employs TRBV5-6 and TRBJ1-3, with unresolved D. V was pared by 4 bases and J by 0 bases, with 14 bases between. Germline V gene data show CDR1 as SGHDT and CDR2 as YYEEEE. This CDR3 spans 16 amino acids. Here the CDR3 reads CASSRLPQVSGNTIYF. The CDR3 DNA reads TGTGCCAGCAGCAGGCTCCCTCAGGTCTCTGGAAACACCATATATTTT.